The 8 T cell receptor beta chains below were found in one sample sequenced in a study of breast tumors, draining lymph nodes, adjacent tissues. The lymph nodes were axillary draining lymph nodes from breast cancer patients. TCRdb reprocessed the multiplex PCR reads with MiXCR, giving one entry per CDR3 protein. The data show under 250,000 distinct CDR3 sequences, about 30% seen once. Specimen: axillary lymph node tissue. These TCRs come from a female donor with breast cancer. Some clones in this sample may be carry-over from other donors' samples.

This clonotype has at least ten counts. This chain connects TRBV14 to TRBJ2-3; a possible D gene is TRBD2 (5 bases). Per the germline V gene, CDR1 is SGHDN and CDR2 is FVKESK. This CDR3 is built from 14 residues. Trimming shortened V by 1 base and J by 3 bases, and 8 bases separated the two germline ends. DNA of the CDR3: TGTGCCAGCAGCCAAGGAACGGGGACAGATACGCAGTATTTT. This codes for CASSQGTGTDTQYF.

This clonotype was counted only a few times. At one end, the junction sequence differs from germline, possibly due to a read error. V and J are TRBV5-1 and TRBJ2-2, with D possibly being TRBD1 or TRBD2 (5 bases each). This CDR3 has 13 amino acids. Germline values: CDR1 SGHRS, CDR2 YFSETQ. Written as DNA, the CDR3 is TGCGCCAGCAGCTTGGTGGGGGTCGGGGACCTGTTTTTT. The encoded protein is CASSLVGVGDLFF.

Details on this clonotype: A single base separates this from a much larger clone, so it may be a read error. CDR3 nucleotide sequence: TGTGCCAGCAGTTACTCTCTGGGGGCGGACAATGAGCGGTTCTTC. Its protein is CASSYSLGADNERFF. J is TRBJ2-1 and V is TRBV6-5, with D perhaps TRBD1 (6 bases). This CDR3 has 15 residues. CDR1 and CDR2 from the germline V gene are MNHEY and SVGAGI.

The chain has TRBV29-1 and TRBJ2-1; 11 bases line up with TRBD2. With 8 bases clipped from V and 4 bases from J, the junction kept 7 bases outside the gene matches. Per the germline V gene, CDR1 is SQVTM and CDR2 is ANQGSEA. The length of the CDR3 is 14 residues. The CDR3 sequence: CSSTGTSGYNEQFF. The CDR3 DNA sequence: TGCAGCTCGACCGGGACTAGCGGTTACAATGAGCAGTTCTTC.

This clonotype was observed a single time. Given the absence of the conserved phenylalanine or tryptophan at the CDR3 end, a read error is likely. The chain employs TRBV7-2 and TRBJ2-3, with no clear D. The CDR3 extends over 14 amino acids. Germline lookup yields CDR1 SGHTA and CDR2 FQGNSA. With 3 bases removed from V and 2 bases from J, the gap between germline ends came to 9 bases. CDR3 nucleotide sequence: TGTGCCAGCAGCTTTCCCGGGTACACAGATACGCAGTATCTT. The encoded protein is CASSFPGYTDTQYL.

This clonotype was seen ten or more times. V and J are TRBV6-1 and TRBJ2-7; tentative D call: TRBD2 (6 bases). The V end was cut by 7 bases, the J end by 1 base, with 14 bases between. The CDR3 is made up of 14 amino acids. Per the germline V gene, CDR1 is MNHNS and CDR2 is SASEGT. The CDR3 reads CASNRLGGSYEQYF. The CDR3 bases are TGTGCCAGCAACCGACTAGGAGGGTCCTACGAGCAGTACTTC.

J is TRBJ1-3 and V is TRBV20-1; D remains unclear. The CDR3 loop spans 12 amino acids. Germline assignment: CDR1 DFQATT and CDR2 SNEGSKA (reference sequence). V was clipped by 6 bases and J by 4 bases, with 10 bases between them. The CDR3 sequence is CSAPTSGNTIYF. In DNA form, the CDR3 reads TGCAGTGCACCGACTAGCGGAAACACCATATATTTT.

This clonotype was observed at least ten times. The chain uses TRBV19 and TRBJ1-4, with a weak D call TRBD1 (6 bases). Germline V gene lookup returns CDR1 LNHDA and CDR2 SQIVND (reference sequence). The CDR3 runs 14 residues. Trimming took 5 bases from V and 6 from J, leaving 13 bases between them. CDR3 residues: CASSQTGGYEKLFF. CDR3 bases: TGTGCCAGTAGTCAGACAGGCGGGTATGAAAAACTGTTTTTT.